The 12 T cell receptor beta chains in this list originate from one sample, sequenced in a study of cytomegalovirus exposure and HLA in healthy donors. Researchers ran the PCR with 60 Vbeta and 13 Jbeta primers. Libraries were prepared by immunoSEQ multiplex PCR; TCRdb keeps only in-frame clonotypes and omits some of them. The data contain about 200,000 clones, 86% of them singletons. The sequencing input was PBMCs. All receptors derive from a woman aged 25 to 45 in good health and CMV-seronegative.

This sequence joins TRBV19 and TRBJ1-1, with 8 bases aligning to TRBD1. The CDR3 is 14 residues long. From germline, CDR1 is LNHDA and CDR2 SQIVND (reference sequence). V lost 6 bases and J lost 1; bases outside the gene matches: 4. This chain's CDR3 is CASSRDRKNTEAFF. The CDR3 coding sequence is TGTGCCAGTAGCCGGGACAGGAAGAACACTGAAGCTTTCTTT.

This clone appeared a single time. The V call is TRBV11-1, the J call TRBJ2-2; D remains unclear. Trimming removed 0 bases at V and 3 bases at J, with 5 bases between. The germline V gene encodes CDR1 SGHAT and CDR2 FQDESV (reference sequence). The CDR3 covers 14 residues. The CDR3 loop reads CASSLARYTGELFF. The CDR3 DNA is TGTGCCAGCAGCTTAGCGAGGTACACCGGGGAGCTGTTTTTT. The full variable domain, its missing parts supplied by reference TRBV11-1 and TRBJ2-2, is EAEVAQSPRYKITEKSQAVAFWCDPISGHATLYWYRQILGQGPELLVQFQDESVVDDSQLPKDRFSAERLKGVDSTLKIQPAELGDSAMYLCASSLARYTGELFFGEGSRLTVL.

This chain connects TRBV10-1 to TRBJ2-7; TRBD2 matches 13 bases. The trim removed 0 bases at V and 1 base at J, leaving 12 bases unmatched. CDR1 is WNHNN, CDR2 SYGVQD, per germline (reference sequence). The CDR3 runs 20 residues. The CDR3 is CASSESTGGLAGLGSYEQYF. The CDR3 bases are TGCGCCAGCAGTGAGTCGACGGGGGGACTAGCGGGACTCGGGTCCTACGAGCAGTACTTC.

The chain has TRBV20-1 and TRBJ1-2, with unresolved D. V was clipped by 6 bases and J by 6 bases, with 11 bases between them. CDR3 size: 11 residues. Germline lookup yields CDR1 DFQATT and CDR2 SNEGSKA (reference sequence). The CDR3 sequence: CSALDFDGYTF. The DNA for the CDR3 is TGCAGTGCGCTGGACTTTGATGGCTACACCTTC.

The V gene is TRBV7-9, the J gene TRBJ2-1; D gene unclear. V gave up 2 bases and J gave up 9 bases, with 11 bases separating them. Germline CDR1 reads SEHNR; CDR2 reads FQNEAQ (reference sequence). The CDR3 loop spans 13 amino acids. CDR3 sequence (DNA): TGTGCCAGCAGCTTAATTGTTGTGGCTGAGCAGTTCTTC. Translation: CASSLIVVAEQFF.

The chain couples TRBV6-5 to TRBJ1-4, with 10 bases lining up with TRBD1. V dropped 6 bases and J dropped 11; count of bases not matched to a gene: 9. Germline CDR1 MNHEY, CDR2 SVGAGI. This CDR3 has 14 residues. CDR3 DNA sequence: TGTGCCAGCAGGACGACAGGGGGCTCGGAGAAACTGTTTTTT. Amino acid sequence: CASRTTGGSEKLFF.

The chain has TRBV9 and TRBJ2-7; possibly TRBD2 for D (5 bases). Germline-derived CDR1 and CDR2 are SGDLS and YYNGEE. The CDR3 runs 14 residues. Trimming stripped 2 bases from V and 4 bases from J, with 13 bases between. DNA of the CDR3: TGTGCCAGCAGCGTTGCCAGCGGCCTTTACGAGCAGTACTTC. It encodes CASSVASGLYEQYF.

The chain carries TRBV27 and TRBJ1-1, with TRBD1 matching over 9 bases. The junction had 7 bases not matched to a gene; V was cut back by 4 bases and J by 4 bases. CDR3 length: 15 amino acids. CDR1 is MNHEY and CDR2 is SMNVEV in the germline V gene (reference sequence). DNA of the CDR3: TGTGCCAGCAGTTCTCCGACAGGGGGGGTCACTGAAGCTTTCTTT. This translates into CASSSPTGGVTEAFF.

This chain joins TRBV7-9 and TRBJ1-4; no reliable D call. The V gene lost 5 bases and the J gene lost 3 bases, with 13 bases spanning the gap. The CDR3 contains 15 residues. From germline, CDR1 is SEHNR and CDR2 FQNEAQ (reference sequence). The CDR3 DNA is TGTGCCAGCAGCCGTGGGCCTACACCTAATGAAAAACTGTTTTTT. It is translated as CASSRGPTPNEKLFF.

This chain uses TRBV2 with TRBJ1-1; D is possibly TRBD1 (6 bases). V was clipped by 6 bases and J by 4 bases, with 18 bases between them. The CDR3 spans 15 residues. Per the germline V gene, CDR1 is SNHLY and CDR2 is FYNNEI. For the CDR3, the DNA is TGTGCCAGCAGAGGGGTCGGGGGGCACGGCACTGAAGCTTTCTTT. It is translated as CASRGVGGHGTEAFF.

The chain couples TRBV5-1 to TRBJ1-3; maybe TRBD1 (5 bases). Germline assignment: CDR1 SGHRS and CDR2 YFSETQ. V lost 1 base and J lost 0, with 11 bases in between. CDR3 size: 16 residues. The CDR3 DNA reads as TGCGCCAGCAGCTTGACGGGACTTAGCTCTGGAAACACCATATATTTT. It specifies CASSLTGLSSGNTIYF.

The rearrangement uses TRBV7-6 and TRBJ2-3; a possible D gene is TRBD2 (5 bases). This CDR3 contains 16 residues. The V gene lost 5 bases and the J gene lost 2 bases, with 17 bases spanning the gap. Germline V lookup: CDR1 SGHVS, CDR2 FNYEAQ. The CDR3: CASSLRHNGLTDTQYF. DNA for the CDR3: TGTGCCAGCAGCCTAAGACATAACGGACTCACAGATACGCAGTATTTT.